A single sample is the source of the 20 T cell receptor beta chains below, sequenced in a study of OX40 agonist ivuxolimab in advanced cancers. Libraries were prepared by immunoSEQ multiplex PCR; TCRdb keeps only in-frame clonotypes and omits some of them. The table lists 85,000 to 120,000 clones, about nine tenths of them singletons. The specimen comprised CD4+ or CD8+ T cells sorted from blood, sampled in a trial of the OX40 agonist ivuxolimab. These receptors all come from an adult with an advanced solid tumor such as melanoma, head and neck, liver or kidney cancer.

The V and J genes are TRBV13 and TRBJ2-3, with 7 bases aligning to TRBD1. This CDR3 contains 14 residues. Unmatched junction bases numbered 8, after V lost 6 bases and J lost 5 bases. Germline CDR1 PRHDT, CDR2 FYEKMQ (reference sequence). CDR3 DNA sequence: TGTGCCAGCAGTTCCCGACAGGGAGAAGATACGCAGTATTTT. This gives the protein CASSSRQGEDTQYF.

A word on this clone: At one end, the junction sequence differs from germline, possibly due to a read error. The rearrangement joins TRBV10-3 to TRBJ2-2; the match to TRBD2 covers 7 bases. The CDR3 loop spans 11 amino acids. Germline V gives CDR1 ENHRY, CDR2 SYGVKD. CDR3 region: CGAGDTGELFF. CDR3 nucleotide sequence: TGCGGGGCGGGAGATACCGGGGAGCTGTTTTTT.

The chain employs TRBV7-9 and TRBJ1-2; D perhaps matches TRBD1 (5 bases). The CDR3 loop spans 13 amino acids. Trimming removed 8 bases from V and 3 bases from J, with 13 bases in between. Looked up from germline, CDR1 is SEHNR and CDR2 is FQNEAQ (reference sequence). The CDR3 bases are TGTGCCAGCGAGGGGCGATTCCACTATGGCTACACCTTC. It translates to CASEGRFHYGYTF.

The V and J genes are TRBV6-5 and TRBJ2-7; D is unclear. The germline V gene encodes CDR1 MNHEY and CDR2 SVGAGI. The CDR3 has 12 amino acids. V gave up 8 bases and J gave up 0 bases, with 8 bases separating them. The CDR3 coding sequence is TGTGCCAGCCGAGGCAACTCCTACGAGCAGTACTTC. Amino acids: CASRGNSYEQYF.

The chain uses TRBV10-3 and TRBJ2-7; 9 bases fit TRBD1. V trimming: 10 bases; J trimming: 3 bases; junction bases outside the gene matches: 7. The CDR3 is made up of 13 amino acids. Germline V gene lookup returns CDR1 ENHRY and CDR2 SYGVKD. The CDR3 bases are TGTGCCAGCGAACGGGACAGGGACTACGAGCAGTACTTC. This codes for CASERDRDYEQYF.

The chain employs TRBV19 and TRBJ2-1; 7 bases are shared with TRBD1. V gave up 6 bases and J gave up 9 bases; unmatched junction bases: 8. Per the germline V gene, CDR1 is LNHDA and CDR2 is SQIVND (reference sequence). CDR3 length: 13 residues. The CDR3 nucleotides read TGTGCCAGTAGCAAGGGACAGCTCGCTGAGCAGTTCTTC. It yields the protein CASSKGQLAEQFF.

The chain has TRBV6-5 and TRBJ2-7; weak D call: TRBD1 (5 bases). The CDR3 has 15 residues. Germline assignment: CDR1 MNHEY and CDR2 SVGAGI. The V end was cut by 0 bases, the J end by 2 bases, with 11 bases between. The CDR3 DNA reads as TGTGCCAGCAGTTACTCGCCCCAGGGCCCCTACGAGCAGTACTTC. Translating it yields CASSYSPQGPYEQYF.

This chain uses TRBV4-3 with TRBJ2-1; TRBD2 agrees at 8 bases. With 0 bases clipped from V and 4 bases from J, the junction kept 8 bases outside the gene matches. Germline assignment: CDR1 LGHNA and CDR2 YSLEER. There are 17 residues in the CDR3. The DNA for the CDR3 is TGCGCCAGCAGCCAAGATCTACGCGGGGGGCCTTACAATGAGCAGTTCTTC. Translated: CASSQDLRGGPYNEQFF.

This chain joins TRBV7-2 and TRBJ2-7, with D possibly TRBD1 on 5 matching bases. The germline gives CDR1 SGHTA, CDR2 FQGNSA. V lost 0 bases and J 7 bases, leaving 16 bases between the germline ends. The CDR3 covers 15 residues. In nucleotides, the CDR3 is TGTGCCAGCAGCTTAGCTGTGAGGCAGGGCGAAGAGCAGTACTTC. It codes for CASSLAVRQGEEQYF.

The V gene is TRBV20-1, the J gene TRBJ2-3; no clear D. CDR3 length equals 11 residues. Germline V gene sequence: CDR1 DFQATT, CDR2 SNEGSKA (reference sequence). V shed 3 bases and J shed 2 bases, with 3 bases lying between them. The CDR3 reads CSARHTDTQYF. CDR3 in DNA: TGCAGTGCTAGGCACACAGATACGCAGTATTTT.

V usage is TRBV7-2 and J usage is TRBJ2-2; 10 bases match TRBD1. Germline-derived CDR1 and CDR2 are SGHTA and FQGNSA. After removal of 7 bases from V and 4 bases from J, the junction contained 6 bases not matched to a gene. The CDR3 runs to 15 residues. CDR3 region: CASIGGTGATGELFF. CDR3 DNA sequence: TGTGCCAGCATAGGGGGGACAGGGGCCACCGGGGAGCTGTTTTTT.

This clone was recorded a few times. The chain uses TRBV7-7 and TRBJ2-3; 7 nucleotides align to TRBD2. Trimming removed 1 base from V and 4 bases from J; junction bases left unmatched: 2. This CDR3 contains 14 residues. Germline V lookup: CDR1 SSHAT, CDR2 FNYEAQ (reference sequence). The CDR3 loop is CASSLGGGSDTQYF. CDR3 DNA: TGTGCCAGCAGCTTAGGGGGGGGGTCAGATACGCAGTATTTT.

This sequence joins TRBV2 and TRBJ1-5; D might be TRBD1 (5 bases). CDR1 and CDR2 from the germline V gene are SNHLY and FYNNEI. V gave up 7 bases and J gave up 0 bases, with 13 bases separating them. The CDR3 length is 15 residues. The CDR3 spells CASTGSGYSNQPQHF. CDR3 nucleotides: TGTGCCAGCACGGGTTCAGGGTATAGCAATCAGCCCCAGCATTTT. The variable domain in full, with the rest retrieved from reference TRBV2 and TRBJ1-5, is EPEVTQTPSHQVTQMGQEVILRCVPISNHLYFYWYRQILGQKVEFLVSFYNNEISEKSEIFDDQFSVERPDGSNFTLKIRSTKLEDSAMYFCASTGSGYSNQPQHFGDGTRLSIL.

The chain links TRBV30 to TRBJ1-1; D is possibly TRBD1 (6 bases). Germline V gene data show CDR1 as GTSNPN and CDR2 as SVGIG (reference sequence). CDR3 length: 13 amino acids. The V end lost 0 bases, the J end lost 3 bases, and 8 bases lay between the germline ends. CDR3 sequence (DNA): TGTGCCTGGAGTGTACAGGGTGACACTGAAGCTTTCTTT. This sequence encodes CAWSVQGDTEAFF.

V gene TRBV11-2 combines with J gene TRBJ1-1; weak D call: TRBD1 (5 bases). This CDR3 is built from 14 residues. The germline gives CDR1 SGHAT, CDR2 FQNNGV. With 3 bases removed from V and 5 bases from J, the gap between germline ends came to 13 bases. CDR3 sequence (DNA): TGTGCCAGCAGCTTTGGGGGGGGAGGGACTGAAGCTTTCTTT. As protein: CASSFGGGGTEAFF.

The chain is built from TRBV7-8 and TRBJ1-1; 7 bases map to TRBD1. CDR3 size: 12 residues. CDR1 SGHVS and CDR2 FQNEAQ come from the germline V gene. V was clipped by 5 bases and J by 5 bases; unmatched bases: 2. The CDR3 nucleotides are TGTGCCAGCAGCCAACAGGGGACTGAAGCTTTCTTT. It yields the protein CASSQQGTEAFF.

The chain carries TRBV12-5 and TRBJ2-3; TRBD1 or TRBD2 may be the D gene (6 bases each). The CDR3 contains 14 residues. The germline V and J ends were trimmed by 6 bases and 2 bases, with 12 bases remaining between them. Germline-derived CDR1 and CDR2 are LGHNT and FRNRAP. CDR3 in amino acids: CASGLWGATDTQYF. DNA of the CDR3: TGTGCTAGTGGCCTTTGGGGGGCCACAGATACGCAGTATTTT. Full variable domain (outside the CDR3, taken from reference TRBV12-5 and TRBJ2-3): DARVTQTPRHKVTEMGQEVTMRCQPILGHNTVFWYRQTMMQGLELLAYFRNRAPLDDSGMPKDRFSAEMPDATLATLKIQPSEPRDSAVYFCASGLWGATDTQYFGPGTRLTVL.

This clone showed up just a few times. V is TRBV28 and J is TRBJ2-7; D is unresolved. Germline V gives CDR1 MDHEN, CDR2 SYDVKM. The V and J ends lost 4 bases and 0 bases respectively, with 13 bases between them. The CDR3 totals 15 residues. The CDR3 DNA follows: TGTGCCAGCAGTTCTCCCGGTGGTAGCTCCTACGAGCAGTACTTC. It codes for CASSSPGGSSYEQYF.

The sample holds one count of this clone. This chain uses TRBV12-1 with TRBJ1-1; the table calls TRBD1, which could not be checked here. TRBV12-1 is a pseudogene locus. The CDR3 contains 11 residues. CDR3 residues: CASSSEQGGFF. The CDR3 bases are TGTGCCAGCAGCTCCGAACAAGGGGGTTTCTTT.

Only one count was recorded for this clone. J is TRBJ1-6 and V is TRBV5-6, with TRBD1 as a possible D gene (5 bases). V was trimmed by 4 bases and J by 0 bases, leaving 5 bases between them. The V gene's germline CDR1 is SGHDT and CDR2 YYEEEE. CDR3 length: 14 amino acids. This CDR3 is CASSGGSYNSPLHF. The CDR3 DNA follows: TGTGCCAGCAGCGGGGGCTCCTATAATTCACCCCTCCACTTT.